The rows below give T cell receptor beta chains drawn from one sample of a study of CD4 T cells in relation to SARS-CoV-2 and coronaviruses. The antigens for these receptors are not known. Using immunoSEQ multiplex PCR, the repertoire was profiled, and TCRdb retains in-frame clones only, with some absent. The table lists 20,000 to 30,000 clones, about three quarters of them singletons. Sample: CD4+ T cells from PBMCs, cultured in vitro. The source of these receptors is a human donor in good health. Both conserved end residues are part of each CDR3. The order of the fields is D gene, V gene, clone size, J gene, CDR3 DNA, CDR3 protein. D genes are given only for firm matches. A row's size may be missing; if present it is once, few, many or a size class.

.	TRBV7-2	.	TRBJ1-2	TGTGCCAGCAGTTTCACAGAGAACTATGGCTACACCTTC	CASSFTENYGYTF
TRBD2	TRBV12-5	.	TRBJ2-3	TGTGCTAGTGGTCAGGGACTAGCGAACACAGATACGCAGTATTTT	CASGQGLANTDTQYF
TRBD2	TRBV7-3	.	TRBJ2-1	TGTGCCAGCAGCTTAGGGACTAGCGGGATCGGCGAGCAGTTCTTC	CASSLGTSGIGEQFF
.	TRBV19	few	TRBJ2-7	TGTGCCAGTAGTATAGATAGCCGGGACCGTTTTGAGCAGTACTTC	CASSIDSRDRFEQYF
TRBD2	TRBV4-1	.	TRBJ2-2	TGCGCCAGCAGCCAAGAAGGTAGCGGGAGGGCCGGGGAGCTGTTTTTT	CASSQEGSGRAGELFF
.	TRBV7-3	.	TRBJ2-6	TGTGCCAGCAGCCCACCAACCGGGGCGGCTGGGGCCAACGTCCTGACTTTC	CASSPPTGAAGANVLTF
.	TRBV10-3	.	TRBJ1-3	TGTGCCATCAGTGTAGGGGAAAACACCATATATTTT	CAISVGENTIYF
.	TRBV29-1	.	TRBJ1-1	TGCAGCGTGCTAAGGAACACTGAAGCTTTCTTT	CSVLRNTEAFF
.	TRBV7-9	few	TRBJ1-1	TGTGCCAGCAGCTCCGCGGGGGCCTACACTGAAGCTTTCTTT	CASSSAGAYTEAFF
.	TRBV27	.	TRBJ1-1	TGTGCCAGCAGTTTCAGGGGAAGGGAGAACACTGAAGCTTTCTTT	CASSFRGRENTEAFF
.	TRBV7-2	.	TRBJ2-1	TGTGCCAGCGCCAATCGAATAGGAGGTGAGCAGTTCTTC	CASANRIGGEQFF